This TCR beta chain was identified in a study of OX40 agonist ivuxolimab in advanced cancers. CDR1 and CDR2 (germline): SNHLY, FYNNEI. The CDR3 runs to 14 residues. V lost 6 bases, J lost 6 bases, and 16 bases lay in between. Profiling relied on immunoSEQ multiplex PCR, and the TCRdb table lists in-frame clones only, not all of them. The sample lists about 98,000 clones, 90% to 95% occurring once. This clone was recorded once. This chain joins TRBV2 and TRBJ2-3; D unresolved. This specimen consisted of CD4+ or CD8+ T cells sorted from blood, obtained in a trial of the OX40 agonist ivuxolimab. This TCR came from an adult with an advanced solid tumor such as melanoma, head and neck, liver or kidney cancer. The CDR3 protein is CASSLGPTGDTQYF. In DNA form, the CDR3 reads TGTGCCAGCAGCCTCGGACCAACCGGGGATACGCAGTATTTT. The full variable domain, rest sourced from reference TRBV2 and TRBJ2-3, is EPEVTQTPSHQVTQMGQEVILRCVPISNHLYFYWYRQILGQKVEFLVSFYNNEISEKSEIFDDQFSVERPDGSNFTLKIRSTKLEDSAMYFCASSLGPTGDTQYFGPGTRLTVL.